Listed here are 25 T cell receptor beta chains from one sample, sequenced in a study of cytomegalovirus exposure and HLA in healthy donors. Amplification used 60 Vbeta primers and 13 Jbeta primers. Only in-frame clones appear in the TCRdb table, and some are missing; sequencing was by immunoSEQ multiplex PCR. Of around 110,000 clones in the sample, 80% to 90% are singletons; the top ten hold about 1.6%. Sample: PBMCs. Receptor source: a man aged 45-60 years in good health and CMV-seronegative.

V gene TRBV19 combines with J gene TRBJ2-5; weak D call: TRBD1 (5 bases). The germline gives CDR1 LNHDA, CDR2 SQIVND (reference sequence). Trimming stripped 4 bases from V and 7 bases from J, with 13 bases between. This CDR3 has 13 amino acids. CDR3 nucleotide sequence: TGTGCCAGTAGTACGCAGGGTAAGGGGACCCAGTACTTC. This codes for CASSTQGKGTQYF.

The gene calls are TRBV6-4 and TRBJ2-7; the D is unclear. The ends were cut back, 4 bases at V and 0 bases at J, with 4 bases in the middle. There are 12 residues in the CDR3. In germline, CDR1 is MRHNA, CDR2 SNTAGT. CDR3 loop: CASSGSSYEQYF. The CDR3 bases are TGTGCCAGCAGTGGTAGCTCCTACGAGCAGTACTTC.

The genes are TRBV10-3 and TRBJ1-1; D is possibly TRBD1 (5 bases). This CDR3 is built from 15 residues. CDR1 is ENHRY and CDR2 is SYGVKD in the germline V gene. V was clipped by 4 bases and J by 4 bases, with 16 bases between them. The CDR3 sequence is CAISGTLGVGTEAFF. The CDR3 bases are TGTGCCATCAGTGGGACATTGGGTGTGGGCACTGAAGCTTTCTTT.

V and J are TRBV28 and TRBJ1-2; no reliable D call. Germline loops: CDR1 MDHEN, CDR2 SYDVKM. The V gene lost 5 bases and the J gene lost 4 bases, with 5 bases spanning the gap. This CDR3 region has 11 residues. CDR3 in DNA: TGTGCCAGCAGTGAGATCTATGGCTACACCTTC. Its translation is CASSEIYGYTF.

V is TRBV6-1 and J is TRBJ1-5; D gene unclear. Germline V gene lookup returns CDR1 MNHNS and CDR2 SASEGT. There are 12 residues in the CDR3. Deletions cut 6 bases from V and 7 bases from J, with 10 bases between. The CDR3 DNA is TGTGCCAGCAGCGGAGGAGGGCAGCCCCAGCATTTT. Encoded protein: CASSGGGQPQHF.

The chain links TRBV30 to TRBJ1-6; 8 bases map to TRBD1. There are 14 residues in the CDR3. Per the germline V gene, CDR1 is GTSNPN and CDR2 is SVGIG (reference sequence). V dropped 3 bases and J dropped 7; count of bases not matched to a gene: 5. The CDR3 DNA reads TGTGCCTGGAGCCGGACAGGGACGAATTCACCCCTCCACTTT. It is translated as CAWSRTGTNSPLHF. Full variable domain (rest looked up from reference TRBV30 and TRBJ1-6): SQTIHQWPATLVQPVGSPLSLECTVEGTSNPNLYWYRQAAGRGLQLLFYSVGIGQISSEVPQNLSASRPQDRQFILSSKKLLLSDSGFYLCAWSRTGTNSPLHFGNGTRLTVT.

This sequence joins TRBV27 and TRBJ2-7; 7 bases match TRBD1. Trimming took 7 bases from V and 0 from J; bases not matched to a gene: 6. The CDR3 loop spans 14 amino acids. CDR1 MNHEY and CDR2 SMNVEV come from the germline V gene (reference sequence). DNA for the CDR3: TGTGCCAGCAATCCGGGACAGAGCTCCTACGAGCAGTACTTC. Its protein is CASNPGQSSYEQYF.

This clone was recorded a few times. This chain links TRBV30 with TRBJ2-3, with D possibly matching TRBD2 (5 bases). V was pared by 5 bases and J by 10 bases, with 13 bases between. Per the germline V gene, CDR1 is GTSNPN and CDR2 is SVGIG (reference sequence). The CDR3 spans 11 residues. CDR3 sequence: CAWQTEVAQYF. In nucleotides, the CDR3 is TGTGCCTGGCAGACGGAGGTGGCGCAGTATTTT.

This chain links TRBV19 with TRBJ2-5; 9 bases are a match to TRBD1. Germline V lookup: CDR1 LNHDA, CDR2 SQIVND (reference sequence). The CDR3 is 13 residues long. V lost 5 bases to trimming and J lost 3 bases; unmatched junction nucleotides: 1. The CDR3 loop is CASSDRGEETQYF. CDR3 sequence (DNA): TGTGCCAGTAGTGACAGGGGGGAAGAGACCCAGTACTTC.

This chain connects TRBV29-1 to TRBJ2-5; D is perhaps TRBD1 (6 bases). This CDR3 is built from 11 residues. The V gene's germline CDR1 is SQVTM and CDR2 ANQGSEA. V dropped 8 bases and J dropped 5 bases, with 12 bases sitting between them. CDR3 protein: CSTQGMETQYF. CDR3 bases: TGCAGCACCCAGGGGATGGAGACCCAGTACTTC.

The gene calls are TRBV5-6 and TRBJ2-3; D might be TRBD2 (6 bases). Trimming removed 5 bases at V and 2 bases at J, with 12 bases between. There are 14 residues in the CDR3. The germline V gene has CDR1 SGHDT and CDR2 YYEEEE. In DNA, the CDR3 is TGTGCCAGCAGTAGCGGTCAGGCCACAGATACGCAGTATTTT. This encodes CASSSGQATDTQYF.

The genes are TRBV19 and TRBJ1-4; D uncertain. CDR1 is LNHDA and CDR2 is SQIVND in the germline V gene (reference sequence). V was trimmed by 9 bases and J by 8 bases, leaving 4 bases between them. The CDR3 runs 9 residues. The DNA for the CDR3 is TGTGCCAGGACAGAAAAACTGTTTTTT. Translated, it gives CARTEKLFF.

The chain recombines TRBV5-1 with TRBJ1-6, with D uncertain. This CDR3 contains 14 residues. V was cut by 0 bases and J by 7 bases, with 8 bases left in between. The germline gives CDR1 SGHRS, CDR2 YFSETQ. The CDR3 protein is CASSLDGLNSPLHF. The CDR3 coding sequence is TGCGCCAGCAGCTTGGACGGACTGAATTCACCCCTCCACTTT.

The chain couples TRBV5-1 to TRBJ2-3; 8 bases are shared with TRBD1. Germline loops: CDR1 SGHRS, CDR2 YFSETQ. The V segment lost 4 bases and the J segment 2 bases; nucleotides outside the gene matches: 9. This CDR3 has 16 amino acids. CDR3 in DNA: TGCGCCAGCAGCAAACCCCAGGGGGCGGACACAGATACGCAGTATTTT. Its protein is CASSKPQGADTDTQYF.

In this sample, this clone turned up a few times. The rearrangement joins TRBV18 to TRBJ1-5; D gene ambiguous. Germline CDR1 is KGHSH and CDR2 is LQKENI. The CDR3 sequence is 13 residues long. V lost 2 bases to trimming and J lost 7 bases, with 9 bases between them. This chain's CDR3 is CASSPGEDQPQHF. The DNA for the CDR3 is TGTGCCAGCTCACCAGGGGAGGACCAGCCCCAGCATTTT.

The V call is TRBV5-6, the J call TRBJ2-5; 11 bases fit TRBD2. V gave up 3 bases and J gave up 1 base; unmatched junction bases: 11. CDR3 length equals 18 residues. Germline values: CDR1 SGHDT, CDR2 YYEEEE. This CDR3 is CASSSLLAGDPFQETQYF. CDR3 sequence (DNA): TGTGCCAGCAGCTCCCTACTAGCGGGGGACCCCTTCCAAGAGACCCAGTACTTC. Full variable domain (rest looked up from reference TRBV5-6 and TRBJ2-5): DAGVTQSPTHLIKTRGQQVTLRCSPKSGHDTVSWYQQALGQGPQFIFQYYEEEERQRGNFPDRFSGHQFPNYSSELNVNALLLGDSALYLCASSSLLAGDPFQETQYFGPGTRLLVL.

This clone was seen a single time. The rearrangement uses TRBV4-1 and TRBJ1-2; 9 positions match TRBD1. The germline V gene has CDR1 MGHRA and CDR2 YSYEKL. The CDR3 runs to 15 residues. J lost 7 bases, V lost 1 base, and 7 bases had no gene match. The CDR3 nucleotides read TGCGCCAGCAGCCAAGGGGACAGGGAGGTATCTGGCTACACCTTC. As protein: CASSQGDREVSGYTF.

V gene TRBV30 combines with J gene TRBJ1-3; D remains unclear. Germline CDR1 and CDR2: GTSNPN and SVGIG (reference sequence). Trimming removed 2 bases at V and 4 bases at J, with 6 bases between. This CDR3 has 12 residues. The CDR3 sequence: CAWSLQGNTIYF. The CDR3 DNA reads TGTGCCTGGAGTTTACAGGGAAACACCATATATTTT.

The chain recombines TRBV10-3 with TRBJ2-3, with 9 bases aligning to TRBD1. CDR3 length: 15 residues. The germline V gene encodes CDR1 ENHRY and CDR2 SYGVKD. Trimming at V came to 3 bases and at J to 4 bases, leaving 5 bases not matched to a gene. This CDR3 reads CAISEGGQGSDTQYF. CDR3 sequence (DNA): TGTGCCATCAGTGAAGGAGGACAGGGGTCAGATACGCAGTATTTT.

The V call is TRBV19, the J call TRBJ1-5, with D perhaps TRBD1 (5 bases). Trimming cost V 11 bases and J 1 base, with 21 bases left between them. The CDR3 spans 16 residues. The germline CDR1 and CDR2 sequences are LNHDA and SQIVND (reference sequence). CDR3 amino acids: CASGRGWGGSNQPQHF. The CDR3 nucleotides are TGTGCCTCAGGGAGGGGTTGGGGAGGGAGCAATCAGCCCCAGCATTTT.

The CDR3 DNA is TGTGCCAGCTCACGGGAGACAGGGGAGTCACCCCTCCACTTT. Translated: CASSRETGESPLHF. The chain joins TRBV18 to TRBJ1-6; 8 bases are a match to TRBD1. V lost 4 bases to trimming and J lost 10 bases; unmatched junction nucleotides: 6. CDR1 KGHSH and CDR2 LQKENI come from the germline V gene. The CDR3 contains 14 residues.

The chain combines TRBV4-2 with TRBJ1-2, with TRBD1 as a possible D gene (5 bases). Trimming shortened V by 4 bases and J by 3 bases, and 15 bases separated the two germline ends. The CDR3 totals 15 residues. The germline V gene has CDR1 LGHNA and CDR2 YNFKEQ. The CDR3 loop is CASSPLQGADYGYTF. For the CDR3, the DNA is TGTGCCAGCAGCCCATTACAAGGGGCCGACTATGGCTACACCTTC.

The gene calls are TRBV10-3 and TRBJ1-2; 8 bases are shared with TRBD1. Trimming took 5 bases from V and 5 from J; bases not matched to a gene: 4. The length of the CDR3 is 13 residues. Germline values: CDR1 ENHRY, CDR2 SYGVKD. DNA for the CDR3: TGTGCCATCAGTATCGACAGGGGATATGGCTACACCTTC. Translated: CAISIDRGYGYTF.

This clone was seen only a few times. The CDR3 coding sequence is TGTGCCAGCAGCTTACTAGGGGCAGGGAACACTGAAGCTTTCTTT. It encodes CASSLLGAGNTEAFF. This chain joins TRBV7-2 and TRBJ1-1; D perhaps matches TRBD1 (5 bases). The V and J ends lost 2 bases and 1 base respectively, with 11 bases between them. Germline V gene data show CDR1 as SGHTA and CDR2 as FQGNSA. There are 15 residues in the CDR3.

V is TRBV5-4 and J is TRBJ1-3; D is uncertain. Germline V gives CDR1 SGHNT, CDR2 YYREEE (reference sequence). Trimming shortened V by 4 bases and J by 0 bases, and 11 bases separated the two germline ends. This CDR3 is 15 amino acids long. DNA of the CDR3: TGTGCCAGCAGCAGTGACACAAGCTCTGGAAACACCATATATTTT. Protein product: CASSSDTSSGNTIYF.